Listed below are T cell receptor beta chains from one sample, sequenced in a study of T cell repertoires in cytomegalovirus infection. One entry per CDR3 protein results from TCRdb running MiXCR on the reads. The table shows around 350,000 distinct CDR3 sequences, with 15% to 20% occurring only once. The sequencing sample was made of PBMCs. The origin of the receptors is a human donor in good health (CMV status not recorded). Some clones in this sample may be carry-over from other donors' samples. CDR3s include the opening cysteine and the closing phenylalanine or tryptophan.

>TRBJ2-3|TRBV11-2
CASSPETENTQYF
>TRBJ2-2|TRBV4-1
CASRLTSVAANTGELFF
>TRBJ2-3|TRBV5-4
CASSFSPGVGDTQYF
>TRBJ1-1|TRBV6-5
CASSRGPGGTEAFF
>TRBJ1-3|TRBV7-2
CASRADRASGNTIYF
>TRBJ2-5|TRBV28
CASSVGTLQETQYF
>TRBJ1-4|TRBV20-1
CSARRDRGLHYEKLFF
>TRBJ2-7|TRBV12-3/TRBV12-4
CASSLSRGNEQYF
>TRBJ2-7|TRBV6-6
CASSYRRDDYEQYF
>TRBJ2-2|TRBV7-2
CASSFWGHGELFF
>TRBJ2-5|TRBV4-3
CASSHGLAEETQYF
>TRBJ1-1|TRBV29-1
CSVEVRTGNREAFF
>TRBJ1-5|TRBV28
CASRGDEYNQPQHF
>TRBJ2-5|TRBV10-2
CATLIVGRKVQETQYF
>TRBJ1-1|TRBV6-1
CASRYDNVGTEAFF
>TRBJ2-3|TRBV7-9
CASSDFGYTQYF
>TRBJ2-1|TRBV19
CASSSPFAGGDNEQFF
>TRBJ2-7|TRBV2
CASGGGTRYYEQYF
>TRBJ1-2|TRBV6-4
CAGRGYTF
>TRBJ2-7|TRBV10-3
CAIRDSPYEQYF
>TRBJ1-4|TRBV12-3/TRBV12-4
CASSCDRVGEKLFF
>TRBJ1-1|TRBV7-2
CASSSTPGEFGFF
>TRBJ2-6|TRBV20-1
CSAPSPLSRGSGANVLTF
>TRBJ1-2|TRBV6-6
CASSYDRRGYGYTF
>TRBJ1-5|TRBV2
CASPFAGRQPQHF
>TRBJ1-4|TRBV5-6
CASSLGQHNEKLFF
>TRBJ1-5|TRBV28
CASNPFFGQPQHF
>TRBJ2-7|TRBV6-2/TRBV6-3
CASSYPGLAFTYEQYF
>TRBJ1-1|TRBV6-2/TRBV6-3
CASTQGWTEAFF
>TRBJ2-5|TRBV7-2
CASSSGYGRGPQETQYF
>TRBJ2-7|TRBV7-6
CASTLTGGPSYEQYF
>TRBJ2-7|TRBV2
CASSEVIGALEYF
>TRBJ2-3|TRBV11-2
CASSHDRGFADTQYF
>TRBJ2-3|TRBV28
CASSTGLAGAVTDTQYF
>TRBJ1-2|TRBV6-1
CASSELGGGNYGYTF
>TRBJ1-2|TRBV19
CASSLRDRSNYGYTF
>TRBJ2-3|TRBV20-1
CSAQRGIWDTQYF
>TRBJ1-1|TRBV20-1
CSARGDGNTEAFF
>TRBJ2-4|TRBV12-3/TRBV12-4
CASPRAGGVAKNIQYF
>TRBJ1-1|TRBV6-6
CASSVVGGRPEAFF
>TRBJ1-2|TRBV10-3
CAISERQGLYYGYTF
>TRBJ1-4|TRBV2
CASRQFPNEKLFF
>TRBJ2-5|TRBV9
CASSGEREGLSQYF
>TRBJ1-1|TRBV20-1
CSAPAELDTEAFF
>TRBJ1-3|TRBV6-1
CASRSRALSGNTIYF
>TRBJ1-3|TRBV7-2
CASSFGWGSSGNTIYF
>TRBJ1-5|TRBV18
CASSPAPNQPQHF
>TRBJ2-3|TRBV20-1
CSAADTPGDTQYF
>TRBJ1-4|TRBV19
CASSGARGNEKLFF
>TRBJ2-1|TRBV7-6
CASSLGSGGLGNEQFF
>TRBJ2-3|TRBV20-1
CSAPLETDTQYF